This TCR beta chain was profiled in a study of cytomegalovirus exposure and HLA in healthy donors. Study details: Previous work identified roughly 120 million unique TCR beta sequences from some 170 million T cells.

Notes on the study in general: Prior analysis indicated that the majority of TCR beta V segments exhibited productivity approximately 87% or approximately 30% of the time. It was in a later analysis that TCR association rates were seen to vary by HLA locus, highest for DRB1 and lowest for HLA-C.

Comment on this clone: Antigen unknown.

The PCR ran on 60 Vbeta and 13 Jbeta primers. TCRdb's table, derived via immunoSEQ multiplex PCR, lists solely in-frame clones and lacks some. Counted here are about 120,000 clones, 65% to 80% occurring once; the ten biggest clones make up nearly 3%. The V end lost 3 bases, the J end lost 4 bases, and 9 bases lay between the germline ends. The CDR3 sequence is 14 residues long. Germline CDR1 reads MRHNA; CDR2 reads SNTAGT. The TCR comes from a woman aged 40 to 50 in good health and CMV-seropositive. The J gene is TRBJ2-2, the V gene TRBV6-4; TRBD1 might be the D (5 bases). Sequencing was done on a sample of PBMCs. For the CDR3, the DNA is TGTGCCAGCAGTGAACAGGCGGTCACCGGGGAGCTGTTTTTT. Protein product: CASSEQAVTGELFF.